The clone carrying this TCR beta chain was recorded at least ten times. The antigen is undetermined. The CDR3 has 15 amino acids. V lost 1 base, J lost 4 bases, and 13 bases lay in between. Germline CDR1 reads SGHTA; CDR2 reads FQGTGA. This specimen belongs to a study of T-cell memory formation after mild COVID-19. As for the study in general: Clusters were largely donor specific. Whole-study findings and limits: Largely, contracting CD4+ clones fell within CM and EM, and contracting CD8+ clones within EMRA. Several responding clones turned up in pre-infection memory, indicating that cross-reactive memory may have taken part. A balance of CD4 and CD8 characterized clones contracting day 15 to 85, whereas later expanders leaned CD4+.

A single record per CDR3 protein comes from TCRdb applying MiXCR to the 5' RACE reads. The sample holds roughly 140,000 distinct CDR3 sequences, more than 13% seen once. The sequenced material came from PBMCs or a T cell subset sorted from them (not recorded which). J is TRBJ1-2 and V is TRBV7-3, with D tentatively TRBD1 (6 bases). The sequence was collected from an adult woman who had mild COVID-19 (a few samples of this study predate the infection). Cell type and time point are not known. The CDR3 DNA reads TGTGCCAGCAGCTTAAGGCGGGGGCTGGTCTATGGCTACACCTTC. Protein product: CASSLRRGLVYGYTF. Complete variable domain (other parts from reference TRBV7-3 and TRBJ1-2): GAGVSQTPSNKVTEKGKYVELRCDPISGHTALYWYRQSLGQGPEFLIYFQGTGAADDSGLPNDRFFAVRPEGSVSTLKIQRTERGDSAVYLCASSLRRGLVYGYTFGSGTRLTVV.